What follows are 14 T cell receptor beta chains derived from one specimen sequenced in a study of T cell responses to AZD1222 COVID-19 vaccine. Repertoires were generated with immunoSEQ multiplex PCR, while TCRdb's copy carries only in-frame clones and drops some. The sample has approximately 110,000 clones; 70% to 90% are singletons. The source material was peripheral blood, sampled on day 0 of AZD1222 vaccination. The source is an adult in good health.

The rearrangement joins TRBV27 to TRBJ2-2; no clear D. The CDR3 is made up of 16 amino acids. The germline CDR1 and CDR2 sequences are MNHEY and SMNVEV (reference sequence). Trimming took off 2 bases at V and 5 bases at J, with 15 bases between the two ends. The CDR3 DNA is TGTGCCAGCAGTTTAGGGTCGCCCCCAATAACCGGGGAGCTGTTTTTT. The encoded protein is CASSLGSPPITGELFF.

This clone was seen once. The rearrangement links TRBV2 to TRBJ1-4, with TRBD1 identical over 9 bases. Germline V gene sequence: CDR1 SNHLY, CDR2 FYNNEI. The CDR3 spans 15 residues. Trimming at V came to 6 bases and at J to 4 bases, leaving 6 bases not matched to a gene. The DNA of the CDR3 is TGTGCCAGCAGCCCGAACAGGGGGCTTAATGAAAAACTGTTTTTT. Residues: CASSPNRGLNEKLFF. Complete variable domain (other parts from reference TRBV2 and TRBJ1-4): EPEVTQTPSHQVTQMGQEVILRCVPISNHLYFYWYRQILGQKVEFLVSFYNNEISEKSEIFDDQFSVERPDGSNFTLKIRSTKLEDSAMYFCASSPNRGLNEKLFFGSGTQLSVL.

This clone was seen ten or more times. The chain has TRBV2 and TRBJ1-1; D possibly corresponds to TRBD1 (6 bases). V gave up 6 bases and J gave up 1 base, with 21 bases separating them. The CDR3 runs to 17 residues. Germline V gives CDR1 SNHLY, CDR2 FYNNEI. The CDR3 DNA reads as TGTGCCAGCAGCCAAGGGTCCCGGGGGCGAGGGAACACTGAAGCTTTCTTT. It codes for CASSQGSRGRGNTEAFF.

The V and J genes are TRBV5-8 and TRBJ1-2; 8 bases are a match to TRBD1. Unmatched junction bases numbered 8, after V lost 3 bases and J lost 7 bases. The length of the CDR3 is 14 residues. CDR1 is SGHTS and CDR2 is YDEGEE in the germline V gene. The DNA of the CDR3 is TGTGCCAGCAGCTACGGACAGGGCACCGGTGGCTACACCTTC. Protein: CASSYGQGTGGYTF. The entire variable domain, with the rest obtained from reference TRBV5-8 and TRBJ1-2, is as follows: EAGVTQSPTHLIKTRGQQATLRCSPISGHTSVYWYQQALGLGLQFLLWYDEGEERNRGNFPPRFSGRQFPNYSSELNVNALELEDSALYLCASSYGQGTGGYTFGSGTRLTVV.

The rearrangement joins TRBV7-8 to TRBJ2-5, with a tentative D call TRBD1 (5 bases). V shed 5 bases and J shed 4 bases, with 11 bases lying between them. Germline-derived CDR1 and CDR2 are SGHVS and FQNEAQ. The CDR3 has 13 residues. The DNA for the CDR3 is TGTGCCAGCAGCCGACAGTCTCGAGAGACCCAGTACTTC. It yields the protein CASSRQSRETQYF.

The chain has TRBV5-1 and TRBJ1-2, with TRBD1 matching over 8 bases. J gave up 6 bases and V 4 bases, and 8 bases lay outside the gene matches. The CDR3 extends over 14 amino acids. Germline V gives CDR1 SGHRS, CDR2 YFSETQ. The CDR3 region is CASSPPQGADGYTF. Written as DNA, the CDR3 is TGCGCCAGCAGCCCACCTCAGGGGGCCGATGGCTACACCTTC.

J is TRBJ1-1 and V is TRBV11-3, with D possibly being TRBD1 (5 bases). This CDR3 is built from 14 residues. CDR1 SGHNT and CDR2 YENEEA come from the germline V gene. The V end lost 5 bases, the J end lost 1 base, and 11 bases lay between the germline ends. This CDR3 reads CASSQNTGNTEAFF. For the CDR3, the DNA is TGTGCCAGCAGCCAGAACACAGGGAACACTGAAGCTTTCTTT.

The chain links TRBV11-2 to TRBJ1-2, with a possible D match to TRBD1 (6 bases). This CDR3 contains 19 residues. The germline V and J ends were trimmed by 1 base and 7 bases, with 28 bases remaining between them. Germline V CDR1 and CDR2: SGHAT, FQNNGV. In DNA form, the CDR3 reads TGTGCCAGCAGCTTAGGCCGCTTGAGGGGGACAAGGGGGACGCGTGGCTACACCTTC. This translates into CASSLGRLRGTRGTRGYTF.

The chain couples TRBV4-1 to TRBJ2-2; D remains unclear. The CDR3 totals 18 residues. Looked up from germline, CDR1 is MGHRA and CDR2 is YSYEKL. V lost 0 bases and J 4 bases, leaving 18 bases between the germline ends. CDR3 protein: CASSQDPLFRLATGELFF. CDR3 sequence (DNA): TGCGCCAGCAGCCAAGATCCCCTGTTCCGGCTGGCCACCGGGGAGCTGTTTTTT.

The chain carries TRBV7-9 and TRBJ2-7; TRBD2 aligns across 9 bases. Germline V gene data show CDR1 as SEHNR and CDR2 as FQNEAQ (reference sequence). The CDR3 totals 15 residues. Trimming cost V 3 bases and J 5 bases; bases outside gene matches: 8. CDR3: CASSFGRGGSDEQYF. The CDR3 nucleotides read TGTGCCAGCAGCTTCGGGCGGGGGGGTTCGGACGAGCAGTACTTC.

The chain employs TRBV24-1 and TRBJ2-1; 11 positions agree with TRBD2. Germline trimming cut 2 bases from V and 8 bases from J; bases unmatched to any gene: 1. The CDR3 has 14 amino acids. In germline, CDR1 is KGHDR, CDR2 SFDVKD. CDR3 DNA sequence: TGTGCCACCAGTGATTGGACTAGCGGGCATGAGCAGTTCTTC. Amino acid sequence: CATSDWTSGHEQFF.

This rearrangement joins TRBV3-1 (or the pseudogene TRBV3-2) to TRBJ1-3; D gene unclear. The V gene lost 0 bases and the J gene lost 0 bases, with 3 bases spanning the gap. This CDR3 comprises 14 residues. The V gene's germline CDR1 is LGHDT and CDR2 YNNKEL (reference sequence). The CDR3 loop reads CASSQESSGNTIYF. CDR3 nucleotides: TGTGCCAGCAGCCAAGAAAGCTCTGGAAACACCATATATTTT.

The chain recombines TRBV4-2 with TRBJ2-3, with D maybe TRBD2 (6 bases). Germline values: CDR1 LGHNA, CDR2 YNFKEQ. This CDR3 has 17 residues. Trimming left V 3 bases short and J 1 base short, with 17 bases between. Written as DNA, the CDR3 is TGTGCCAGCAGCCAGGAATTTGACGGGAGAGGCACAGATACGCAGTATTTT. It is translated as CASSQEFDGRGTDTQYF.

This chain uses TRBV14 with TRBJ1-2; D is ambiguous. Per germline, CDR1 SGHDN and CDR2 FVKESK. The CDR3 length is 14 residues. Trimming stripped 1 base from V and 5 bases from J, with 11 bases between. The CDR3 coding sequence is TGTGCCAGCAGCCAAGGGGAAGGGCTTTATGGCTACACCTTC. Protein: CASSQGEGLYGYTF.